This TCR delta chain was sequenced for a study of γδ T cells in repeated Plasmodium falciparum infection. Study-level information: Malian repertoires were sampled cross-sectionally without transmission and longitudinally through febrile malaria.

From germline, CDR1 is TSWWSYY and CDR2 QGS. J lost 0 bases, V lost 2 bases, and 28 bases had no gene match. The CDR3 extends over 24 amino acids. Whole-study findings and limits: In Vdelta2-negative, largely Vdelta1+, gammadelta repertoires, repeated controlled infections appeared to drive clonal selection waves.

TCRdb re-called the multiplex PCR reads through CATT. The repertoire holds 50,000 to 60,000 delta-chain clones, with around 2% as singletons. With respect to this clone: What it binds is unknown. For this DNA, TCRdb reports the protein of a much larger clone, which diverges at residue 17, most likely from a read error; the protein presented here is translated directly from the DNA.

Gammadelta T cells were flow-sorted from PBMC into Vgamma9/Vdelta2+ and Vdelta2-negative populations for bulk analysis. The V call is TRDV1, the J call TRDJ1, with 9 bases aligning to TRDD3. Since TCRdb gives no J gene, matching the DNA to germline was used here to assign it. The sequence was collected from a pool of human donors (malaria-infected and uninfected, not separated). What was sequenced was gamma-delta T cells from blood. The CDR3 DNA follows: TGTGCTCTTGGGGAATACTCTCCGTTTAATGCGGCTAGCTGGGGGATCTCGTACACCGATAAACTCATCTTT. Protein sequence: CALGEYSPFNAASWGISYTDKLIF.